What follows is one T cell receptor beta chain and its context. Its target is not known. This specimen belongs to a study of cytomegalovirus exposure and HLA in healthy donors. Regarding donors, all were healthy bone marrow donors. The study, taken as a whole, reports: It was fewer than 200 TCR beta chains that were listed as cytomegalovirus-associated. Donors were assumed by presence/absence analyses to have roughly uniform sequencing depth.

This CDR3 is built from 15 residues. Vbeta (60) and Jbeta (13) primers were used in the PCR. Only in-frame clones appear in the TCRdb table, and some are missing; sequencing was by immunoSEQ multiplex PCR. The table shows about 160,000 clones, with 70% to 80% occurring only once. What was sequenced was PBMCs. V and J are TRBV12-2 and TRBJ2-5; TRBD2, the D gene given by the table, was not confirmed from the DNA. TRBV12-2 is an annotated pseudogene. The clonotype was recovered from a woman between 35 and 50 years old in good health and CMV-seronegative. CDR3 bases: TGTGCAAGTCGCACGGGACTAGCGGGGATAGAGACCCAGTACTTC. As protein: CASRTGLAGIETQYF.